This T cell receptor (beta chain) is drawn from a study of OX40 agonist ivuxolimab in advanced cancers. About the research overall: Prior checkpoint blockade (anti-PD-1, anti-PD-L1 or anti-CTLA-4) was permitted; around 40% had it.

Study-level results: The mean number of expanded clones was higher in CD8+ T cells than in CD4+. At 0.1 to 3.0 mg/kg, clonal expansion of CD4+ and CD8+ blood T cells had occurred by week 6.

The CDR3 has 19 amino acids. The V and J ends lost 8 bases and 3 bases respectively, with 29 bases between them. CDR1 and CDR2 from the germline V gene are MNHEY and SMNVEV (reference sequence). Worth noting for this clone: Its antigen is not known.

TCRdb's table, derived via immunoSEQ multiplex PCR, lists solely in-frame clones and lacks some. The table includes approximately 52,000 clones, around 84% detected once. This material consisted of CD4+ or CD8+ T cells sorted from blood, taken in a trial of the OX40 agonist ivuxolimab. The chain combines TRBV27 with TRBJ2-1; possible D gene TRBD1, 7 bases. The source is an adult with an advanced solid tumor such as melanoma, head and neck, liver or kidney cancer. The CDR3 DNA follows: TGTGCCAGCTTTCGGCAGGGGGGTTTAATTCGGTCTTACTACAATGAGCAGTTCTTC. Translated, it gives CASFRQGGLIRSYYNEQFF.